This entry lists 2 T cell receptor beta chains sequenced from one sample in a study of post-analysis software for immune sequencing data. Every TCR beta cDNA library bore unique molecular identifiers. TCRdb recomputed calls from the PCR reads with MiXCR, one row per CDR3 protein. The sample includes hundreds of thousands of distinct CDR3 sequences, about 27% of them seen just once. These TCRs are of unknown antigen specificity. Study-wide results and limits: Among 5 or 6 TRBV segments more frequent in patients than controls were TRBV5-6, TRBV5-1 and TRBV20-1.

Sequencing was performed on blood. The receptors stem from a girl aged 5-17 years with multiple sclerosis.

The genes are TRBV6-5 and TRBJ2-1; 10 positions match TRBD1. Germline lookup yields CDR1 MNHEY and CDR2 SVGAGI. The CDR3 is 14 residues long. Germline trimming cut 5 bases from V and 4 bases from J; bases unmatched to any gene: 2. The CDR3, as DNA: TGTGCCAGCAGTAGGGGACAGGGGTACAATGAGCAGTTCTTC. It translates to CASSRGQGYNEQFF.

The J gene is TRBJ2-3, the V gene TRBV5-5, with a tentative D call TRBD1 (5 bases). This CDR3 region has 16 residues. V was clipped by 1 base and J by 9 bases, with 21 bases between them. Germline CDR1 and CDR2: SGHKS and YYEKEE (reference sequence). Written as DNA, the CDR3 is TGTGCCAGCAGCTTGTCTGGGCAGGGTTATTCTGGCACGCAGTATTTT. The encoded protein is CASSLSGQGYSGTQYF.